These 22 T cell receptor beta chains share one sample of origin, sequenced in a study of low-dose radiotherapy and immunotherapy resistance in tumors. Time point: after trial treatment. Documented treatment: LDRT plus nivolumab, ipilimumab, low-dose cyclophosphamide and aspirin (RACIN trial). TRAV- and TRBV-specific primers primed first-strand cDNA, covering alpha and beta chains. TCRs underwent 15 to 25 PCR cycles of amplification with a constant-region primer and V-primer adapter. TCRdb itself ran the reads through MiXCR, one entry per CDR3 protein. The data contain some 94,000 distinct CDR3 sequences, roughly 19% of them singletons. The input for sequencing was PBMCs, taken after low-dose radiotherapy plus immunotherapy. All receptors come from a female donor with ovarian cancer.

In its sample, this clonotype was seen many times. The CDR3 spells CASTSSRGRGDTQYF. The CDR3 bases are TGTGCCAGCACCTCGTCTCGGGGCAGGGGAGATACGCAGTATTTT. The V and J genes are TRBV27 and TRBJ2-3; perhaps TRBD1 as D (6 bases). V was shortened by 7 bases and J by 5 bases, with 19 bases between the two germline ends. The CDR3 has 15 residues. Germline values: CDR1 MNHEY, CDR2 SMNVEV (reference sequence).

Concerning this clonotype: A far larger clone lies a single base away; this is likely a read error. This chain uses TRBV21-1 with TRBJ2-2. TRBV21-1 is a recognized pseudogene. This CDR3 region has 12 residues. This chain's CDR3 is CASSLGPGKLFF. The CDR3 coding sequence is TGTGCCAGCAGCCTAGGTCCGGGGAAGCTGTTTTTT.

At least ten counts were recorded for this clonotype. The chain joins TRBV6-2 or TRBV6-3 to TRBJ1-2; D uncertain. The CDR3 length is 14 residues. CDR1 MNHEY and CDR2 SVGEGT come from the germline V gene. V was shortened by 6 bases and J by 3 bases, with 14 bases between the two germline ends. The CDR3 nucleotides read TGTGCCAGCAGACGGGAACTCCTTGACTATGGCTACACCTTC. Amino acids: CASRRELLDYGYTF.

The sample holds many counts of this clonotype. The rearrangement uses TRBV29-1 and TRBJ2-1; 7 bases fit TRBD1. This CDR3 comprises 14 residues. Germline values: CDR1 SQVTM, CDR2 ANQGSEA. With V trimmed by 7 bases and J by 0 bases, 6 bases remained unmatched. The CDR3 loop is CSGGQRLSYNEQFF. The DNA of the CDR3 is TGCAGCGGGGGACAGCGCCTCTCCTACAATGAGCAGTTCTTC.

This clonotype occurred many times. This chain joins TRBV20-1 and TRBJ2-1; 9 bases fit TRBD1. CDR3 length equals 14 residues. Germline trimming cut 5 bases from V and 3 bases from J; bases unmatched to any gene: 5. In germline, CDR1 is DFQATT, CDR2 SNEGSKA (reference sequence). The CDR3 sequence is CSAGRDRVYNEQFF. CDR3 DNA sequence: TGCAGTGCTGGCCGGGACAGGGTCTACAATGAGCAGTTCTTC.

This clonotype was picked up many times. The chain carries TRBV10-3 and TRBJ2-3; TRBD1 agrees at 10 bases. CDR1 ENHRY and CDR2 SYGVKD come from the germline V gene. This CDR3 comprises 14 residues. V shed 6 bases and J 4 bases; nucleotides not matched to a gene: 4. This CDR3 reads CAIRQGQGPDTQYF. CDR3 coding DNA: TGTGCCATCAGACAGGGACAGGGGCCAGATACGCAGTATTTT.

The table lists this clonotype with many counts. J is TRBJ2-1 and V is TRBV20-1, with 10 nucleotides matching TRBD2. The trim removed 3 bases at V and 3 bases at J, leaving 8 bases unmatched. The germline V gene has CDR1 DFQATT and CDR2 SNEGSKA (reference sequence). This CDR3 contains 16 residues. DNA of the CDR3: TGCAGTGCTAGTTCCAGCGGGGGGGATTTCTACAATGAGCAGTTCTTC. As protein: CSASSSGGDFYNEQFF.

This rearrangement joins TRBV27 to TRBJ1-1; D might be TRBD1 (5 bases). V lost 7 bases and J 4 bases, leaving 13 bases between the germline ends. Looked up from germline, CDR1 is MNHEY and CDR2 is SMNVEV (reference sequence). The CDR3 is 13 residues long. In DNA form, the CDR3 reads TGTGCCAGCATTCTCTCGGGGGGCACTGAAGCTTTCTTT. It translates to CASILSGGTEAFF.

This clonotype was detected once. The chain carries TRBV21-1 and TRBJ2-3; the tabulated D call, TRBD2, remains unverified against the DNA. TRBV21-1 is described as a pseudogene. The length of the CDR3 is 19 residues. This chain's CDR3 is CASSKVPRGLAGEEDTQYF. CDR3 DNA sequence: TGTGCCAGCAGCAAAGTTCCAAGGGGACTAGCGGGAGAGGAAGATACGCAGTATTTT.

This clonotype was counted many times. The chain combines TRBV5-5 with TRBJ1-1, with D possibly matching TRBD1 (5 bases). The V end was cut by 1 base, the J end by 4 bases, with 20 bases between. The CDR3 totals 17 residues. Germline CDR1 reads SGHKS; CDR2 reads YYEKEE (reference sequence). CDR3 in amino acids: CASSLRVVGGGGTEAFF. For the CDR3, the DNA is TGTGCCAGCAGCTTGAGGGTTGTGGGGGGAGGCGGCACTGAAGCTTTCTTT.

The table lists this clonotype with many counts. The chain couples TRBV5-4 to TRBJ2-1, with TRBD2 as a possible D gene (7 bases). In germline, CDR1 is SGHNT, CDR2 YYREEE (reference sequence). Trimming stripped 1 base from V and 8 bases from J, with 19 bases between. CDR3 length equals 16 residues. CDR3 sequence reads: CASSLPGGGRGDEQFF. CDR3 nucleotides: TGTGCCAGCAGCTTGCCTGGAGGGGGTCGGGGGGATGAGCAGTTCTTC.

This clonotype appeared many times. The V call is TRBV7-9, the J call TRBJ2-3; 10 nucleotides match TRBD2. V lost 6 bases to trimming and J lost 2 bases; unmatched junction nucleotides: 11. Germline CDR1 reads SEHNR; CDR2 reads FQNEAQ (reference sequence). The CDR3 is 17 residues long. This chain's CDR3 is CASRLRTSGLFTDTQYF. The CDR3 DNA reads as TGTGCCAGCAGACTTAGGACTAGCGGCTTATTCACAGATACGCAGTATTTT.

Turning to this clonotype: Since a far larger clone is one base different, this is likely a read error. The rearrangement uses TRBV13 and TRBJ1-5; 11 bases align to TRBD1. This CDR3 has 17 residues. Per the germline V gene, CDR1 is PRHDT and CDR2 is FYEKMQ (reference sequence). With V trimmed by 8 bases and J by 5 bases, 14 bases remained unmatched. The CDR3 region has the DNA TGTGCCAGCGGCCCCGGGACAGGGGGGAGCGGTTATCAGCCCCAGCATTTT. Translated: CASGPGTGGSGYQPQHF.

This clonotype has at least ten counts. The chain carries TRBV2 and TRBJ1-2, with D perhaps TRBD1 (6 bases). This CDR3 is 12 amino acids long. The germline CDR1 and CDR2 sequences are SNHLY and FYNNEI. V gave up 4 bases and J gave up 7 bases, with 10 bases separating them. CDR3 nucleotide sequence: TGTGCCAGCAGTGGGGACATCGCTGGCTACACCTTC. Amino acid sequence: CASSGDIAGYTF.

This chain uses TRBV7-2 with TRBJ2-5, with D tentatively TRBD2 (5 bases). V gave up 8 bases and J gave up 5 bases, with 15 bases separating them. The CDR3 sequence is 13 residues long. The germline gives CDR1 SGHTA, CDR2 FQGNSA. For the CDR3, the DNA is TGTGCCAGCGGAACGAGGGTCGCGGAGACCCAGTACTTC. It specifies CASGTRVAETQYF.

In its sample, this clonotype was seen many times. CDR3 DNA sequence: TGTGCCAGCAGCAAACGGACTAGCGGGAGCATAGATGAGCAGTTCTTC. It encodes CASSKRTSGSIDEQFF. The genes are TRBV7-2 and TRBJ2-1, with 13 bases identical to TRBD2. The CDR3 spans 16 residues. The V gene end was trimmed by 5 bases and the J gene end by 8 bases; junction bases not matched to a gene: 9. Germline V lookup: CDR1 SGHTA, CDR2 FQGNSA.

This chain joins TRBV28 and TRBJ1-5, with 8 bases that match TRBD1. From germline, CDR1 is MDHEN and CDR2 SYDVKM. This CDR3 comprises 14 residues. The J segment lost 6 bases and the V segment lost 4 bases, leaving 5 bases of the junction unmatched. CDR3 in amino acids: CASSYSGGGQPQHF. DNA of the CDR3: TGTGCCAGCAGTTATTCAGGGGGCGGTCAGCCCCAGCATTTT.

This clonotype was recorded many times. The gene calls are TRBV20-1 and TRBJ1-3, with D unclear. This CDR3 has 14 residues. Germline assignment: CDR1 DFQATT and CDR2 SNEGSKA (reference sequence). The V end was cut by 6 bases, the J end by 2 bases, with 14 bases between. The CDR3 coding sequence is TGCAGTGCCCCAGACCGAACCCCTGGAAACACCATATATTTT. The encoded protein is CSAPDRTPGNTIYF.

CDR3 in amino acids: CASSYSTSGYEQYF. The CDR3 DNA sequence: TGTGCCAGCAGTTACTCGACTAGCGGCTACGAGCAGTACTTC. V gene TRBV6-5 combines with J gene TRBJ2-7; 9 bases align to TRBD2. V lost 0 bases and J lost 3; bases outside the gene matches: 0. This CDR3 region has 14 residues. Germline V lookup: CDR1 MNHEY, CDR2 SVGAGI.

The chain employs TRBV7-2 and TRBJ2-7, with D tentatively TRBD2 (6 bases). Germline assignment: CDR1 SGHTA and CDR2 FQGNSA. V lost 0 bases and J 3 bases, leaving 6 bases between the germline ends. The CDR3 spans 13 residues. The CDR3 reads CASSLARGYEQYF. In nucleotides, the CDR3 is TGTGCCAGCAGCTTAGCGCGGGGCTACGAGCAGTACTTC. Based on the CDR3 plus reference TRBV7-2 and TRBJ2-7, the full variable domain is GAGVSQSPSNKVTEKGKDVELRCDPISGHTALYWYRQSLGQGLEFLIYFQGNSAPDKSGLPSDRFSAERTGGSVSTLTIQRTQQEDSAVYLCASSLARGYEQYFGPGTRLTVT.

In its sample, this clonotype was seen many times. This chain joins TRBV6-2 or TRBV6-3 and TRBJ1-6; D unresolved. The V end was cut by 2 bases, the J end by 6 bases, with 8 bases between. Germline V gives CDR1 MNHEY, CDR2 SVGEGT. This CDR3 spans 14 amino acids. The CDR3 is CASSYEALNSPLHF. DNA of the CDR3: TGTGCCAGCAGTTACGAGGCGCTTAATTCACCCCTCCACTTT.

There are many counts of this clonotype. This chain uses TRBV10-1 with TRBJ2-1, with D unresolved. Per the germline V gene, CDR1 is WNHNN and CDR2 is SYGVQD (reference sequence). This CDR3 spans 16 amino acids. V lost 5 bases, J lost 0 bases, and 14 bases lay in between. The CDR3 protein is CASSPTAPSSYNEQFF. CDR3 nucleotides: TGCGCCAGCAGTCCCACAGCTCCCAGCTCCTACAATGAGCAGTTCTTC.